The next 20 T cell receptor beta chains were all read from a single sample in a study of T cell changes during pregnancy in multiple sclerosis. Libraries were prepared by immunoSEQ multiplex PCR; TCRdb keeps only in-frame clonotypes and omits some of them. The sample lists 50,000 to 70,000 clones, roughly 91% occurring once. The specimen was peripheral blood, collected in the third trimester of pregnancy. These receptors were taken from a female donor in good health, enrolled as a control in a pregnancy study.

V gene TRBV9 combines with J gene TRBJ1-2; 9 positions match TRBD1. The CDR3 loop spans 14 amino acids. Losses at the gene ends were 3 bases for V and 2 bases for J; bases not matched to a gene: 2. CDR1 and CDR2 from the germline V gene are SGDLS and YYNGEE. CDR3 nucleotides: TGTGCCAGCAGCGCCGGACAGGGGAACTATGGCTACACCTTC. Translation: CASSAGQGNYGYTF.

This clone was observed a single time. The J gene is TRBJ1-3, the V gene TRBV30, with D perhaps matching TRBD1 (5 bases). Between the trimmed V and J ends, which lost 3 bases and 5 bases, there was a span of 11 bases. The CDR3 is made up of 13 amino acids. Per germline, CDR1 GTSNPN and CDR2 SVGIG (reference sequence). The CDR3 DNA follows: TGTGCCTGGAGCCCTGTGGGGCGAAACACCATATATTTT. Amino acids: CAWSPVGRNTIYF.

The chain has TRBV28 and TRBJ2-7; TRBD1 aligns across 7 bases. V shed 1 base, J shed 5 bases, and the junction held 8 bases outside the gene matches. The CDR3 covers 15 residues. The germline CDR1 and CDR2 sequences are MDHEN and SYDVKM. The CDR3 protein is CASSLSATGSHEQYF. The CDR3 coding sequence is TGTGCCAGCAGTTTATCGGCGACAGGGAGCCACGAGCAGTACTTC.

CDR3 residues: CAISGASYEQYF. The CDR3 DNA reads TGTGCCATCAGTGGAGCGTCCTACGAGCAGTACTTC. The rearrangement joins TRBV10-3 to TRBJ2-7; no clear D gene. Germline V gene lookup returns CDR1 ENHRY and CDR2 SYGVKD. V lost 4 bases to trimming and J lost 1 base, with 5 bases between them. The CDR3 has 12 amino acids.

This clone was picked up a small number of times. The chain recombines TRBV4-1 with TRBJ1-5; maybe TRBD1 (6 bases). Germline V lookup: CDR1 MGHRA, CDR2 YSYEKL. The CDR3 totals 14 residues. The V end was cut by 5 bases, the J end by 5 bases, with 13 bases between. CDR3 region: CASSFTGGDQPQHF. As DNA, the CDR3 is TGCGCCAGCAGCTTTACGGGGGGCGATCAGCCCCAGCATTTT.

This sequence joins TRBV7-9 and TRBJ2-1, with D possibly TRBD2 on 5 matching bases. CDR1 and CDR2 from the germline V gene are SEHNR and FQNEAQ (reference sequence). The CDR3 totals 15 residues. Trimming took off 1 base at V and 5 bases at J, with 12 bases between the two ends. This CDR3 is CASSLVFGEHNEQFF. The CDR3, as DNA: TGTGCCAGCAGCTTAGTGTTCGGGGAACACAATGAGCAGTTCTTC.

In its sample, this clone was seen once. The gene calls are TRBV5-1 and TRBJ2-3; TRBD1 might be the D (5 bases). Trimming took 3 bases from V and 0 from J, leaving 11 bases between them. CDR3 length: 15 residues. CDR1 is SGHRS, CDR2 YFSETQ, per germline. As DNA, the CDR3 is TGCGCCAGCAGCTCCTCGACAGCTAGCACAGATACGCAGTATTTT. It specifies CASSSSTASTDTQYF.

The chain joins TRBV5-1 to TRBJ2-1; possibly TRBD1 for D (6 bases). V lost 1 base and J 0 bases, leaving 14 bases between the germline ends. Germline V gives CDR1 SGHRS, CDR2 YFSETQ. The CDR3 extends over 17 amino acids. The CDR3 nucleotides are TGCGCCAGCAGCTTGTGGACAGATATTAGCTCCTACAATGAGCAGTTCTTC. Its protein product is CASSLWTDISSYNEQFF.

This chain joins TRBV29-1 and TRBJ1-1, with 11 bases lining up with TRBD1. This CDR3 contains 14 residues. V was pared by 4 bases and J by 1 base, with 2 bases of the junction left unmatched. Germline CDR1 and CDR2: SQVTM and ANQGSEA. The CDR3 coding sequence is TGCAGCGTTGGAGGGACAGGGGGGAACACTGAAGCTTTCTTT. This translates into CSVGGTGGNTEAFF. The entire variable domain, with the rest obtained from reference TRBV29-1 and TRBJ1-1, is as follows: SAVISQKPSRDICQRGTSLTIQCQVDSQVTMMFWYRQQPGQSLTLIATANQGSEATYESGFVIDKFPISRPNLTFSTLTVSNMSPEDSSIYLCSVGGTGGNTEAFFGQGTRLTVV.

The chain recombines TRBV11-2 with TRBJ1-1; no reliable D call. The V gene's germline CDR1 is SGHAT and CDR2 FQNNGV. The CDR3 sequence is 16 residues long. Trimming removed 5 bases from V and 3 bases from J, with 19 bases in between. The CDR3 here is CASSPGVREYDTEAFF. The CDR3 DNA reads TGTGCCAGCAGCCCCGGGGTGAGGGAATACGACACTGAAGCTTTCTTT.

The CDR3 region is CSARGTWGRRLFF. The DNA of the CDR3 is TGCAGCGCCCGAGGCACTTGGGGGCGGCGGCTGTTTTTT. The rearrangement links TRBV29-1 to TRBJ1-4, with D perhaps matching TRBD1 (6 bases). Trimming shortened V by 7 bases and J by 14 bases, and 23 bases separated the two germline ends. Germline CDR1 is SQVTM and CDR2 is ANQGSEA. This CDR3 spans 13 amino acids.

This chain joins TRBV29-1 and TRBJ2-1; D ambiguous. The CDR3 consists of 15 residues. Trimming took 7 bases from V and 2 from J, leaving 18 bases between them. Germline CDR1 reads SQVTM; CDR2 reads ANQGSEA. In DNA form, the CDR3 reads TGCAGCGCCCCCCAGCCTAGTGGCGCCTACAATGAGCAGTTCTTC. Residues: CSAPQPSGAYNEQFF.

This clone was counted only a few times. This rearrangement joins TRBV10-3 to TRBJ2-2; 10 bases map to TRBD1. J gave up 0 bases and V 9 bases, and 1 base lay outside the gene matches. From germline, CDR1 is ENHRY and CDR2 SYGVKD. The length of the CDR3 is 14 residues. In nucleotides, the CDR3 is TGTGCCATGGGGACAGGGGCGAACACCGGGGAGCTGTTTTTT. Protein product: CAMGTGANTGELFF.

The chain recombines TRBV6-5 with TRBJ2-1; a weak D match, TRBD2 (5 bases). This CDR3 has 14 residues. Germline assignment: CDR1 MNHEY and CDR2 SVGAGI. The V end lost 6 bases, the J end lost 9 bases, and 18 bases lay between the germline ends. CDR3 protein: CASREEPLRGEQFF. CDR3 DNA sequence: TGTGCCAGCAGGGAGGAACCCTTGCGAGGTGAGCAGTTCTTC.

The CDR3 nucleotides are TGTGCCAGCTCCCGGGAACTAGCGGCTGGCACAGATACGCAGTATTTT. Its translation: CASSRELAAGTDTQYF. The chain employs TRBV28 and TRBJ2-3; 8 nucleotides agree with TRBD2. Trimming removed 8 bases from V and 1 base from J; junction bases left unmatched: 11. This CDR3 has 16 residues. CDR1 is MDHEN, CDR2 SYDVKM, per germline.

The chain uses TRBV27 and TRBJ1-3, with a weak D call TRBD1 (5 bases). The V end lost 0 bases, the J end lost 4 bases, and 7 bases lay between the germline ends. This CDR3 spans 14 amino acids. Germline V gene lookup returns CDR1 MNHEY and CDR2 SMNVEV (reference sequence). For the CDR3, the DNA is TGTGCCAGCAGTTTATCTCGGGGGGGAAACACCATATATTTT. It codes for CASSLSRGGNTIYF.

Details on this clone: Its ends do not fully match the called genes, so a read error is possible. This chain uses TRBV7-7 with TRBJ2-1; D is undetermined. The CDR3 length is 13 residues. Germline assignment: CDR1 SSHAT and CDR2 FNYEAQ (reference sequence). The CDR3 here is CASSLQITSEQFF. CDR3 DNA sequence: TGTGCTAGCAGCTTACAGATTACAAGTGAGCAGTTCTTC.

This clone appeared a single time. J is TRBJ2-1 and V is TRBV9; possible D gene TRBD1, 6 bases. CDR1 is SGDLS and CDR2 is YYNGEE in the germline V gene. The CDR3 has 15 residues. V gave up 7 bases and J gave up 6 bases, with 20 bases separating them. The CDR3: CASGAPVARGNEQFF. CDR3 in DNA: TGTGCCAGCGGGGCCCCTGTGGCCAGGGGCAATGAGCAGTTCTTC.

The chain uses TRBV5-1 and TRBJ2-7, with 8 positions matching TRBD1. CDR1 and CDR2 from the germline V gene are SGHRS and YFSETQ. The CDR3 contains 14 residues. J was trimmed by 5 bases and V by 4 bases; bases with no gene match: 8. CDR3 protein: CASSPGQGTDEQYF. CDR3 sequence (DNA): TGCGCCAGCAGCCCTGGACAGGGAACGGACGAGCAGTACTTC.

The CDR3 coding sequence is TGCGCCAGCAGCCTGGAACAGGGGGGTCTAGTTTTGCAGTACTTC. It yields the protein CASSLEQGGLVLQYF. The chain recombines TRBV5-1 with TRBJ2-7, with 8 bases that match TRBD1. The length of the CDR3 is 15 residues. Germline trimming cut 4 bases from V and 9 bases from J; bases unmatched to any gene: 15. CDR1 is SGHRS and CDR2 is YFSETQ in the germline V gene.